One sample yielded the 24 T cell receptor beta chains listed below, sequenced in a study of blood T cell repertoires in COVID-19 (dated by TCRdb to about 2020). Library construction relied on the immunoSEQ multiplex PCR assay. Here the immuneACCESS table is served through TCRdb, limited to in-frame sequences with V and J called. Missing clones are a known gap in these copies; in checked studies unresolved V genes cover under half, and the rest lacks a known reason. The sample table lists 150,000 to 200,000 clones, approximately 80% of them with a count of one. Roughly 2.9% of the sample is taken by the ten largest. The sequencing sample was made of peripheral blood. These receptors were taken from a woman aged 55-75 years with acute or convalescent COVID-19.

The rearrangement joins TRBV5-5 to TRBJ1-2; D is perhaps TRBD1 (6 bases). Germline V gives CDR1 SGHKS, CDR2 YYEKEE (reference sequence). V lost 0 bases, J lost 5 bases, and 14 bases lay in between. The CDR3 has 15 amino acids. The CDR3 nucleotides read TGTGCCAGCAGCTTGGCCAGGGGATTAGGATATGGCTACACCTTC. As protein: CASSLARGLGYGYTF.

This clone was seen more than once but under ten times. This rearrangement joins TRBV4-3 to TRBJ2-1; D gene uncertain. V was trimmed by 1 base and J by 0 bases, leaving 7 bases between them. The CDR3 covers 15 residues. Germline CDR1 reads LGHNA; CDR2 reads YSLEER. CDR3 sequence reads: CASSQGLVSYNEQFF. The DNA for the CDR3 is TGCGCCAGCAGCCAAGGATTAGTCTCCTACAATGAGCAGTTCTTC.

V usage is TRBV27 and J usage is TRBJ2-7; D remains unclear. The V and J ends lost 3 bases and 0 bases respectively, with 6 bases between them. The CDR3 runs to 13 residues. Germline V gives CDR1 MNHEY, CDR2 SMNVEV (reference sequence). This CDR3 is CASSFYSSYEQYF. The CDR3 DNA sequence: TGTGCCAGCAGTTTCTACAGCTCCTACGAGCAGTACTTC.

The chain links TRBV4-3 to TRBJ1-1; D gene ambiguous. Germline V lookup: CDR1 LGHNA, CDR2 YSLEER. The CDR3 totals 17 residues. Trimming took 1 base from V and 0 from J, leaving 15 bases between them. The CDR3 region is CASSQVKSFGLNTEAFF. The CDR3 DNA follows: TGCGCCAGCAGCCAAGTGAAATCTTTTGGCCTGAACACTGAAGCTTTCTTT.

The rearrangement joins TRBV6-2 or TRBV6-3 to TRBJ2-7, with a possible D match to TRBD2 (6 bases). Germline CDR1 reads MNHEY; CDR2 reads SVGEGT. The CDR3 contains 16 residues. V lost 4 bases and J lost 0, with 16 bases in between. CDR3 amino acids: CASSSPGLGSSYEQYF. DNA for the CDR3: TGTGCCAGCAGTTCCCCGGGACTGGGTAGCTCCTACGAGCAGTACTTC.

The CDR3 DNA reads TGTGCCAGCAGCCATCTAGACGGAGCCTACGAGCAGTACTTC. Its protein is CASSHLDGAYEQYF. The chain combines TRBV3-1 (or the pseudogene TRBV3-2) with TRBJ2-7, with D unresolved. Per the germline V gene, CDR1 is LGHDT and CDR2 is YNNKEL (reference sequence). V lost 3 bases and J lost 2, with 11 bases in between. The CDR3 loop spans 14 amino acids.

Here the CDR3 reads CASSLGGLWTEAFF. CDR3 nucleotide sequence: TGTGCCAGCAGCTTGGGTGGGCTGTGGACTGAAGCTTTCTTT. The chain is built from TRBV5-4 and TRBJ1-1, with no clear D. Germline V CDR1 and CDR2: SGHNT, YYREEE (reference sequence). There are 14 residues in the CDR3. The V end was cut by 0 bases, the J end by 5 bases, with 11 bases between.

The V gene is TRBV6-6, the J gene TRBJ1-3, with TRBD1 matching over 8 bases. The germline CDR1 and CDR2 sequences are MNHNY and SVGAGI (reference sequence). The CDR3 runs to 13 residues. Trimming at V came to 9 bases and at J to 2 bases, leaving 3 bases not matched to a gene. The CDR3 is CASLDRAGNTIYF. DNA for the CDR3: TGTGCCAGTTTGGACAGGGCTGGAAACACCATATATTTT.

CDR3 nucleotides: TGTGCCTGGAGTGAGGGGGGACAGGGGGCCAATCAGCCCCAGCATTTT. Its protein is CAWSEGGQGANQPQHF. This chain joins TRBV30 and TRBJ1-5; 12 bases line up with TRBD1. The CDR3 sequence is 16 residues long. CDR1 and CDR2 (germline): GTSNPN, SVGIG (reference sequence). V lost 1 base, J lost 3 bases, and 4 bases stayed unmatched.

The genes are TRBV29-1 and TRBJ1-2; 7 bases agree with TRBD1. Germline CDR1 reads SQVTM; CDR2 reads ANQGSEA. The CDR3 has 13 amino acids. V shed 6 bases and J 1 base; nucleotides not matched to a gene: 5. This chain's CDR3 is CSVGTEDNYGYTF. Here the CDR3 DNA reads TGCAGCGTCGGGACAGAAGATAACTATGGCTACACCTTC. The full variable domain, in which reference TRBV29-1 and TRBJ1-2 provide the parts outside the CDR3, is SAVISQKPSRDICQRGTSLTIQCQVDSQVTMMFWYRQQPGQSLTLIATANQGSEATYESGFVIDKFPISRPNLTFSTLTVSNMSPEDSSIYLCSVGTEDNYGYTFGSGTRLTVV.

A single count supports this clone. The rearrangement links TRBV21-1 to TRBJ1-1; the table's D call TRBD1 went unverified against the DNA. TRBV21-1 constitutes a pseudogene. The CDR3 has 14 residues. In DNA, the CDR3 is TGTGCCAGCAGCAAAGTAGCAGGGGATACTGAAGCTTTCTTT. Translation: CASSKVAGDTEAFF.

The chain recombines TRBV5-1 with TRBJ2-5, with 7 bases that match TRBD1. From germline, CDR1 is SGHRS and CDR2 YFSETQ. The junction had 8 bases not matched to a gene; V was cut back by 2 bases and J by 4 bases. CDR3 size: 15 residues. The CDR3 region has the DNA TGCGCCAGCAGCTTCGAGGGGGCAAAGGGAGAGACCCAGTACTTC. Translated: CASSFEGAKGETQYF.

CDR3 residues: CASSQAAQNTEAFF. The CDR3 DNA sequence: TGTGCCAGCTCCCAGGCTGCCCAGAACACTGAAGCTTTCTTT. V and J are TRBV18 and TRBJ1-1; D remains unclear. CDR1 KGHSH and CDR2 LQKENI come from the germline V gene. V was shortened by 6 bases and J by 1 base, with 12 bases between the two germline ends. The CDR3 runs to 14 residues.

This sequence joins TRBV2 and TRBJ2-3; D might be TRBD2 (5 bases). The CDR3 is made up of 14 amino acids. Germline assignment: CDR1 SNHLY and CDR2 FYNNEI. V was cut by 4 bases and J by 3 bases, with 11 bases left in between. The CDR3, as DNA: TGTGCCAGCAGTGTTCAGACGGGGACAGATACGCAGTATTTT. Its translation: CASSVQTGTDTQYF.

The V call is TRBV7-9, the J call TRBJ2-2; 7 bases fit TRBD2. The V and J ends lost 4 bases and 0 bases, in that order; junction bases with no gene match: 8. The CDR3 is 17 residues long. Germline V gene lookup returns CDR1 SEHNR and CDR2 FQNEAQ (reference sequence). CDR3 in amino acids: CASSSPERGTNTGELFF. For the CDR3, the DNA is TGTGCCAGCAGCTCACCGGAGCGGGGTACGAACACCGGGGAGCTGTTTTTT. Combining the CDR3 with reference TRBV7-9 and TRBJ2-2 gives the whole variable domain DTGVSQNPRHKITKRGQNVTFRCDPISEHNRLYWYRQTLGQGPEFLTYFQNEAQLEKSRLLSDRFSAERPKGSFSTLEIQRTEQGDSAMYLCASSSPERGTNTGELFFGEGSRLTVL.

The V and J genes are TRBV3-1 (or the pseudogene TRBV3-2) and TRBJ1-6; 11 bases fit TRBD1. After removal of 0 bases from V and 4 bases from J, the junction contained 11 bases not matched to a gene. Germline V gene lookup returns CDR1 LGHDT and CDR2 YNNKEL (reference sequence). The CDR3 length is 20 residues. As DNA, the CDR3 is TGTGCCAGCAGCCAAGATAAGGGCCGGACAGGGGGCGAATATAATTCACCCCTCCACTTT. It yields the protein CASSQDKGRTGGEYNSPLHF.

The rearrangement joins TRBV9 to TRBJ1-5; 7 bases are a match to TRBD1. The CDR3 totals 15 residues. The germline V gene encodes CDR1 SGDLS and CDR2 YYNGEE. The V and J ends lost 0 bases and 3 bases, in that order; junction bases with no gene match: 3. This chain's CDR3 is CASSVGDSPNQPQHF. The CDR3 DNA follows: TGTGCCAGCAGCGTAGGGGACAGCCCCAATCAGCCCCAGCATTTT.

This rearrangement joins TRBV5-1 to TRBJ1-1; a weak D match, TRBD1 (5 bases). Germline V lookup: CDR1 SGHRS, CDR2 YFSETQ. The CDR3 has 15 residues. With 0 bases removed from V and 0 bases from J, the gap between germline ends came to 9 bases. CDR3 sequence: CASSLGGFMNTEAFF. In DNA, the CDR3 is TGCGCCAGCAGCTTGGGGGGCTTCATGAACACTGAAGCTTTCTTT.

The chain recombines TRBV6-1 with TRBJ2-7; TRBD2 is a possible D gene (7 bases). The CDR3 contains 15 residues. Trimming removed 2 bases at V and 3 bases at J, with 14 bases between. CDR1 is MNHNS, CDR2 SASEGT, per germline. The CDR3 spells CASSETQGGNYEQYF. The CDR3 DNA sequence: TGTGCCAGCAGTGAAACACAGGGAGGGAACTACGAGCAGTACTTC.

A few counts support this clone. The genes are TRBV10-2 and TRBJ1-6, with D hard to call. The V gene lost 0 bases and the J gene lost 7 bases, with 10 bases spanning the gap. The CDR3 consists of 15 residues. Germline V gene data show CDR1 as WSHSY and CDR2 as SAAADI. CDR3 nucleotide sequence: TGCGCCAGCAGTGAGTCGGGCCGTAAGAATTCACCCCTCCACTTT. Translating gives CASSESGRKNSPLHF.

The chain links TRBV18 to TRBJ1-2; TRBD1 might be the D (6 bases). The germline V gene has CDR1 KGHSH and CDR2 LQKENI. The germline V and J ends were trimmed by 5 bases and 5 bases, with 12 bases remaining between them. This CDR3 spans 13 amino acids. CDR3 DNA sequence: TGTGCCAGCTCAGCCCCAGGGGTGTATGGCTACACCTTC. This translates into CASSAPGVYGYTF.

The chain recombines TRBV19 with TRBJ1-5; no definite D call. This CDR3 region has 15 residues. The V end was cut by 1 base, the J end by 7 bases, with 14 bases between. Germline values: CDR1 LNHDA, CDR2 SQIVND (reference sequence). CDR3 loop: CASSIVPGAWQPQHF. The CDR3 region has the DNA TGTGCCAGTAGTATAGTCCCGGGTGCCTGGCAGCCCCAGCATTTT.

The V gene is TRBV2, the J gene TRBJ2-3, with D possibly TRBD2 on 5 matching bases. V shed 1 base and J shed 9 bases, with 17 bases lying between them. This CDR3 has 15 amino acids. Germline CDR1 reads SNHLY; CDR2 reads FYNNEI. This CDR3 is CASSEGSGPQMTQYF. CDR3 nucleotide sequence: TGTGCCAGCAGTGAAGGGAGCGGACCACAGATGACGCAGTATTTT.

The rearrangement uses TRBV4-1 and TRBJ1-2, with TRBD1 as a possible D gene (6 bases). The CDR3 has 13 amino acids. V lost 4 bases, J lost 8 bases, and 14 bases lay in between. Germline V lookup: CDR1 MGHRA, CDR2 YSYEKL. The CDR3 DNA sequence: TGCGCCAGCAGCCCGGCGGGGGGGCTAGGCTACACCTTC. Its translation is CASSPAGGLGYTF.